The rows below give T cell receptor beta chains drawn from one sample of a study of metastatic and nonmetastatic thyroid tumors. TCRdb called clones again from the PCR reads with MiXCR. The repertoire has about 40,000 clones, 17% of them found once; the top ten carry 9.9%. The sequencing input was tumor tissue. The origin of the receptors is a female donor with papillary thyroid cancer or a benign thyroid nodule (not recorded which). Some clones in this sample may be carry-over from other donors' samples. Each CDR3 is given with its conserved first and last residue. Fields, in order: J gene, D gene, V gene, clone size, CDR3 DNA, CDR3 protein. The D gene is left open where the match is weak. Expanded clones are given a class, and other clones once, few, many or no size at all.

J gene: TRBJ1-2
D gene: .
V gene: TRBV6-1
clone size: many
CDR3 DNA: TGTGCCAGCGCCATTGAGCGGACAGTTAACTATGGCTACACCTTC
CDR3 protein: CASAIERTVNYGYTF

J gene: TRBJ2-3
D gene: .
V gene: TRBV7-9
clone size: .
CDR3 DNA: TGTGCCAGCAGCTTATCTCAGCGAGATACGCAGTATTTT
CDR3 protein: CASSLSQRDTQYF

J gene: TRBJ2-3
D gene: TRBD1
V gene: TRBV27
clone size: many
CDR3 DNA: TGTGCCAGCAGCTATCTCCGACGGTCCAGGGGGTGGGATACGCAGTATTTT
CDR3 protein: CASSYLRRSRGWDTQYF

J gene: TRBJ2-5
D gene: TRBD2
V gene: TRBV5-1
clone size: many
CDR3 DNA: TGCGCCAGCAGCTTGGGACTAGCGGGAGTCTCGGTAGAGACCCAGTACTTC
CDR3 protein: CASSLGLAGVSVETQYF

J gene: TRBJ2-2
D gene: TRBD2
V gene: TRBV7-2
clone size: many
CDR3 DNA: TGTGCCAGCAGCTTAGAACTAGCGGCCGGGGAGCTGTTTTTT
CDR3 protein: CASSLELAAGELFF

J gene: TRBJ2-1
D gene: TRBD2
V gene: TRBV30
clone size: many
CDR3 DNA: TGTGCCTGGAGTGCTAGCGGGAGCTATGAGCAGTTCTTC
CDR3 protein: CAWSASGSYEQFF

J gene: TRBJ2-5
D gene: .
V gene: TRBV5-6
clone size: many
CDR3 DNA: TGTGCCAGCAGCCTAAACCTACAGGGCGTAGAGGAGACCCAGTACTTC
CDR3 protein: CASSLNLQGVEETQYF

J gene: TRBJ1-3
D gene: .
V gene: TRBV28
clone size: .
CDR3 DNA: TGTGCCAGCAGTCGGGCTGTACAGCGCGAAACTGGAAACACCATATATTTT
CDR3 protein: CASSRAVQRETGNTIYF

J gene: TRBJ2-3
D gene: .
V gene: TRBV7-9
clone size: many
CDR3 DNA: TGTGCCACCGTTAATGCGGGTGGGGACACAGATACGCAGTATTTT
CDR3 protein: CATVNAGGDTDTQYF

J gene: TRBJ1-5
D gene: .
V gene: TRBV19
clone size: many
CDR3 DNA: TGTGCCAGTAGACCACACCTTTATAGCAATCAGCCCCAGCATTTT
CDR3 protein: CASRPHLYSNQPQHF

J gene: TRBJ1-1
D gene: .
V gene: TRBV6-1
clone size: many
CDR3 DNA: TGTGCCAGCAGTCCCCCGGGGGCCGCCTACACTGAAGCTTTCTTT
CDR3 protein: CASSPPGAAYTEAFF

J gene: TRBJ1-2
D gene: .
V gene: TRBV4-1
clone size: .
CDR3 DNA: TGCGCCAGCAGCCAGAGTTGGACGGAGATCTATGGCTACACCTTC
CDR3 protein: CASSQSWTEIYGYTF

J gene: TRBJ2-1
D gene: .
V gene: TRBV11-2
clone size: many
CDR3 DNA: TGTGCCAGCAGCTTAGGACCGCCGGTTGAGCAGTTCTTC
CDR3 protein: CASSLGPPVEQFF

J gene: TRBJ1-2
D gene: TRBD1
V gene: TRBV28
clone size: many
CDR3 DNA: TGTGCCAGCAGTCCATACCCCGGACAGGGAGGTAGCTATGGCTACACCTTC
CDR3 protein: CASSPYPGQGGSYGYTF

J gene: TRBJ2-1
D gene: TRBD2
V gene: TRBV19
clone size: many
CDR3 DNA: TGTGCCAGTAGTTTCCTCAGCGGGAGTCAAGGTAATGAGCAGTTCTTC
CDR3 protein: CASSFLSGSQGNEQFF

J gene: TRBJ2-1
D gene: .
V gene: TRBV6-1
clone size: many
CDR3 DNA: TGTGCCAGCAGTATCACAAGCGGCTACAATGAGCAGTTCTTC
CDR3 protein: CASSITSGYNEQFF

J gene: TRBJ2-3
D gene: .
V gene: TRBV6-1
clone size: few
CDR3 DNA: TGTGCCAGCCAACCGCCCCGGGACACAGATACGCAGTATTTT
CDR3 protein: CASQPPRDTDTQYF

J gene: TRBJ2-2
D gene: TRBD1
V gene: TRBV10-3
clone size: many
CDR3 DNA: TGTGCCATCAGTCCCGGGACAGGGGCGAAGACCGGGGAGCTGTTTTTT
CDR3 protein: CAISPGTGAKTGELFF

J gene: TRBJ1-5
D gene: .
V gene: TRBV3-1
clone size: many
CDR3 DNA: TGTGCCAGCAGCCAAGACCCTGGCCAGCCCCAGCATTTT
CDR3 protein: CASSQDPGQPQHF

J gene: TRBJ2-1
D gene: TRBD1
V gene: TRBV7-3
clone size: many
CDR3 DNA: TGTGCCAGCAGCCCGACAGGGGAATACAATGAGCAGTTCTTC
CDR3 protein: CASSPTGEYNEQFF

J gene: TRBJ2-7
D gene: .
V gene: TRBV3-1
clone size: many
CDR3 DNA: TGTGCCAGCAGCCAAGGGTTGGGCCTCTCGGGCTCCTACGAGCAGTACTTC
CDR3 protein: CASSQGLGLSGSYEQYF

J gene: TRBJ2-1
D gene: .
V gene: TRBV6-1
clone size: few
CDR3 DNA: TGTGCCAGCAGTGGGAGGGGGGGACAGATCTACAATGAGCAGTTCTTC
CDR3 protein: CASSGRGGQIYNEQFF

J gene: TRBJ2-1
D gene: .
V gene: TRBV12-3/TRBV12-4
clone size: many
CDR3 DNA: TGTGCCAGCAGTTTGTCGGGGGCTGCCGATGAGCAGTTCTTC
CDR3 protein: CASSLSGAADEQFF

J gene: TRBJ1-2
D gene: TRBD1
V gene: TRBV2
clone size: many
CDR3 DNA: TGTGCCAGCAGTACGGGACAGGGTACGCCCTACACCTTC
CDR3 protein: CASSTGQGTPYTF

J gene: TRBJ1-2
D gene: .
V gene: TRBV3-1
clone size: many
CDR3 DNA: TGTGCCAGCAGCCGGCCGGGTTTCTATGGCTACACCTTC
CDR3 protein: CASSRPGFYGYTF

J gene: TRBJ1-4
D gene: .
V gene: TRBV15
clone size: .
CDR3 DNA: TGTGCCACCTGCGCCCTATTCGGGACGGGCCATACGGATGAAAAACTGTTTTTT
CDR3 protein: CATCALFGTGHTDEKLFF

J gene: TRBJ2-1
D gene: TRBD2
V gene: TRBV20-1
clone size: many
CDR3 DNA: TGCAGTGCTGAAACCGGGACTAGCGGGATGGAGCAGTTCTTC
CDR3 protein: CSAETGTSGMEQFF

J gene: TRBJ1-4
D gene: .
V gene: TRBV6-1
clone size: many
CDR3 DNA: TGTGCCAGCAGCAGACAGTTTAATGAAAAACTGTTTTTT
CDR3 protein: CASSRQFNEKLFF

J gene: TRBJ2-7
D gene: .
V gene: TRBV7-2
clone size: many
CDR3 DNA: TGTGCCAGCAGCCCCCGGGTTGGGTCCTACGAGCAGTACTTC
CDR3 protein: CASSPRVGSYEQYF

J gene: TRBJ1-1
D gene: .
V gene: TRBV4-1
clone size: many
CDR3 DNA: TGCGCCAGCAGCCAATCAAGGGAAGCTTTCTTT
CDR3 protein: CASSQSREAFF

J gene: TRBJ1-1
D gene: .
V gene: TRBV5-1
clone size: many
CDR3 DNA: TGCGCCAGCAGCTTGGTGTCGGAGAACACTGAAGCTTTCTTT
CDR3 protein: CASSLVSENTEAFF

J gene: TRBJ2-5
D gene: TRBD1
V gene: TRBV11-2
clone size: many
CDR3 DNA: TGTGCCAGCAGCTTGGGACAGCAAGAGACCCAGTACTTC
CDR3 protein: CASSLGQQETQYF

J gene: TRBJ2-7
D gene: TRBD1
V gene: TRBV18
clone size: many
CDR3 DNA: TGTGCCAGCTCTCCTCGGACAGGGGAGTACGAGCAGTACTTC
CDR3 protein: CASSPRTGEYEQYF

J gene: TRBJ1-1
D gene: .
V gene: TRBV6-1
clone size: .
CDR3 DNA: TGTGCCAGCTATTTGTTGGGGAGTTTCACTGAAGCTTTCTTT
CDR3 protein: CASYLLGSFTEAFF

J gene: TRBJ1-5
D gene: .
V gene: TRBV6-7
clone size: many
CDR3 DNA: TGTGCCAGCATGGGGGTAATGAGCAATCAGCCCCAGCATTTT
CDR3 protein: CASMGVMSNQPQHF

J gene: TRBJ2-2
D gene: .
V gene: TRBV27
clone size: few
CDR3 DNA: TGTGCCAGCAGTTTATCGGTCGCGAACACCGGGGAGCTGTTTTTT
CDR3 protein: CASSLSVANTGELFF

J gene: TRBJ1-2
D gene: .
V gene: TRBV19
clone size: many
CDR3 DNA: TGTGCCAGTAGTAGCGATTTCAGGGTCAGAGGCTACACCTTC
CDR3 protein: CASSSDFRVRGYTF

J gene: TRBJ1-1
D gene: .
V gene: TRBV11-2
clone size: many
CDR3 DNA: TGTGCCAGCAGCTTAGATCTGGGGGACCCTGAAGCTTTCTTT
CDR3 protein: CASSLDLGDPEAFF

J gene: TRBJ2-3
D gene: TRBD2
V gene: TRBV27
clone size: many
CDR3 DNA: TGTGCCAGCAGTTTCGGGGCGGGAGTTAGATCAGATACGCAGTATTTT
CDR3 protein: CASSFGAGVRSDTQYF

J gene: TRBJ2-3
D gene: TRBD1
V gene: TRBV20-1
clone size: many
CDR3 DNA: TGCAGTGCTGGACAGGGTAACACAGATACGCAGTATTTT
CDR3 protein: CSAGQGNTDTQYF

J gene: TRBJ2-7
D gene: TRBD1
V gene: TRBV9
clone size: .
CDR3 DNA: TGTGCCAGCAGCGTCCATTCAGGGGGCGGGATCTACGAGCAGTACTTC
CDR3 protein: CASSVHSGGGIYEQYF

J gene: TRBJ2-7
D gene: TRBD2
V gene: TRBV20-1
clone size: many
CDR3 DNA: TGCAGTGCTAGAACTAGCGGGGGCTCCTACGAGCAGTACTTC
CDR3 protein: CSARTSGGSYEQYF

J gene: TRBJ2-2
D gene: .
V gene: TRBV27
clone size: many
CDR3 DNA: TGTGCCAGCAGTCTATGCGGCACCGGGGAGCTGTTTTTT
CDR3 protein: CASSLCGTGELFF

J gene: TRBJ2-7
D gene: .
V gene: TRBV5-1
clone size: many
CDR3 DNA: TGCGCCAGCAGCTTGGCCGATAGCGGACCCTACGAGCAGTACTTC
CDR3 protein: CASSLADSGPYEQYF

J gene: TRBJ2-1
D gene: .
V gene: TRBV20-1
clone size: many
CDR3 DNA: TGCAGTGCTAGAGATCTTGCGGTCCGGGGGTTCTTC
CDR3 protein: CSARDLAVRGFF

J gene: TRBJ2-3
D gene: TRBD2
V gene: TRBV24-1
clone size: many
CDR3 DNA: TGTGCCACCAGTGGGAGCGGGAGCGAGTATTTT
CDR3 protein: CATSGSGSEYF

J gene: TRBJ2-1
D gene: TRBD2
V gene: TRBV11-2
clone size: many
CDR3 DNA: TGTGCCAGCAGCACTAAGGGACTAGCGGGAGAGGACAATGAGCAGTTCTTC
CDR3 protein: CASSTKGLAGEDNEQFF

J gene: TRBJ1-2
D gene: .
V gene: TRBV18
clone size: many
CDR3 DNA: TGTGCCAGCTCACTCTACAGGGCCTATGGCTACACCTTC
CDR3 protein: CASSLYRAYGYTF

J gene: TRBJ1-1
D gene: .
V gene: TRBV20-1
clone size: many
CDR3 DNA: TGCAGTGCTCGGATCGGGCAGGCGAGGACTGAAGCTTTCTTT
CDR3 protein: CSARIGQARTEAFF

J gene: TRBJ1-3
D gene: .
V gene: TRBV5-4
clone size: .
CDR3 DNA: TGTGCCAGCAGAGGAAACACCATATATTTT
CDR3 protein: CASRGNTIYF

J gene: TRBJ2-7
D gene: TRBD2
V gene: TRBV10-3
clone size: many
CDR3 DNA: TGTGCCATCAGTGACCCGGGACTATCTAACTACGAGCAGTACTTC
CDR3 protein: CAISDPGLSNYEQYF

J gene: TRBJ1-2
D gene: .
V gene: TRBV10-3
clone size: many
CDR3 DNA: TGTGCCATCAGTGAGCTGACAGGAAATGGCTACACCTTC
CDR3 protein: CAISELTGNGYTF

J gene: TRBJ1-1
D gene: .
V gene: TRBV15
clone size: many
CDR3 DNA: TGTGCCACCAGCACGAGAATCGGACGGAACACTGAAGCTTTCTTT
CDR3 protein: CATSTRIGRNTEAFF